These 26 T cell receptor beta chains share one sample of origin, sequenced in a study of cytomegalovirus exposure and HLA in healthy donors. In the PCR, 60 Vbeta and 13 Jbeta primers were used. The method was immunoSEQ multiplex PCR; TCRdb's version includes in-frame clones alone and lacks a portion of them. The data contain 130,000 or so clones, more than 70% of them singletons. The sequencing input was PBMCs. These receptors came from a male donor in good health and CMV-seronegative.

Only one count was recorded for this clone. The chain uses TRBV4-1 and TRBJ2-7, with TRBD1 identical over 10 bases. The V and J ends lost 1 base and 1 base, in that order; junction bases with no gene match: 4. CDR1 is MGHRA, CDR2 YSYEKL, per germline. The CDR3 loop spans 16 amino acids. The CDR3 coding sequence is TGCGCCAGCAGCCAAGGATCGGGACAGGGGTCCTACGAGCAGTACTTC. Protein product: CASSQGSGQGSYEQYF.

The gene calls are TRBV7-6 and TRBJ2-1, with 8 nucleotides matching TRBD1. The CDR3 runs to 15 residues. Trimming at V came to 0 bases and at J to 8 bases, leaving 6 bases not matched to a gene. The germline CDR1 and CDR2 sequences are SGHVS and FNYEAQ. In nucleotides, the CDR3 is TGTGCCAGCAGCTTAGCGACAGGGGTCTGGCATGAGCAGTTCTTC. Translation gives CASSLATGVWHEQFF.

The chain has TRBV11-3 and TRBJ2-3; TRBD2 matches 7 bases. Trimming removed 5 bases from V and 4 bases from J; junction bases left unmatched: 9. CDR1 SGHNT and CDR2 YENEEA come from the germline V gene. The CDR3 consists of 15 residues. The CDR3 is CASSPWGGDADTQYF. DNA for the CDR3: TGTGCCAGCAGCCCATGGGGGGGGGATGCAGATACGCAGTATTTT.

In this sample, this clone turned up a few times. This chain links TRBV30 with TRBJ1-2; D remains unclear. V was cut by 0 bases and J by 4 bases, with 3 bases left in between. CDR3 size: 11 residues. Germline loops: CDR1 GTSNPN, CDR2 SVGIG (reference sequence). The CDR3 is CAWSVSYGYTF. The CDR3 nucleotides are TGTGCCTGGAGTGTCTCCTATGGCTACACCTTC.

This chain connects TRBV4-3 to TRBJ2-1, with 7 bases matching TRBD2. V lost 5 bases to trimming and J lost 10 bases; unmatched junction nucleotides: 20. This CDR3 has 17 residues. Germline values: CDR1 LGHNA, CDR2 YSLEER. CDR3 nucleotide sequence: TGCGCCAGCAGCACCTCACTAAGTGGGGGGGTGGAAAGGGAGCAGTTCTTC. It yields the protein CASSTSLSGGVEREQFF.

This chain links TRBV4-3 with TRBJ1-1, with 11 bases matching TRBD1. Looked up from germline, CDR1 is LGHNA and CDR2 is YSLEER. V was pared by 5 bases and J by 6 bases, with 11 bases of the junction left unmatched. The CDR3 has 16 amino acids. This CDR3 is CASSIGQGAPVAEAFF. Here the CDR3 DNA reads TGCGCCAGCAGCATCGGACAGGGGGCGCCGGTGGCTGAAGCTTTCTTT.

The table lists this clone with a few counts. The chain joins TRBV10-1 to TRBJ1-1, with D tentatively TRBD1 (5 bases). Trimming shortened V by 6 bases and J by 1 base, and 12 bases separated the two germline ends. This CDR3 comprises 14 residues. CDR1 and CDR2 (germline): WNHNN, SYGVQD (reference sequence). CDR3 sequence: CASSPGFANTEAFF. Here the CDR3 DNA reads TGCGCCAGCAGCCCAGGGTTCGCGAACACTGAAGCTTTCTTT.

The rearrangement links TRBV29-1 to TRBJ2-3; D remains unclear. The length of the CDR3 is 11 residues. V lost 3 bases and J 3 bases, leaving 4 bases between the germline ends. CDR1 and CDR2 (germline): SQVTM, ANQGSEA. The CDR3 sequence is CSVDRTDTQYF. DNA for the CDR3: TGCAGCGTTGATAGAACAGATACGCAGTATTTT.

This chain connects TRBV7-2 to TRBJ2-2; the match to TRBD2 covers 10 bases. The V gene end was trimmed by 5 bases and the J gene end by 1 base; junction bases not matched to a gene: 4. The length of the CDR3 is 16 residues. The germline V gene has CDR1 SGHTA and CDR2 FQGNSA. CDR3 region: CASSESSGGNTGELFF. The CDR3 coding sequence is TGTGCCAGCAGCGAATCTAGCGGGGGGAACACCGGGGAGCTGTTTTTT.

The rearrangement uses TRBV4-2 and TRBJ2-2; 11 positions agree with TRBD2. The CDR3 has 16 amino acids. The J segment lost 7 bases and the V segment lost 5 bases, leaving 9 bases of the junction unmatched. Germline lookup yields CDR1 LGHNA and CDR2 YNFKEQ. This chain's CDR3 is CASSLTSGAGGGELFF. CDR3 DNA: TGTGCCAGCAGCTTGACTAGCGGGGCAGGGGGCGGGGAGCTGTTTTTT.

The V call is TRBV7-9, the J call TRBJ2-7; 8 bases are shared with TRBD1. The CDR3 spans 13 residues. Trimming cost V 6 bases and J 2 bases; bases outside gene matches: 3. The germline V gene encodes CDR1 SEHNR and CDR2 FQNEAQ (reference sequence). The CDR3 loop reads CASRRQGPYEQYF. The DNA of the CDR3 is TGTGCCAGCAGGCGACAGGGGCCCTACGAGCAGTACTTC. The full variable domain, with the rest looked up from reference TRBV7-9 and TRBJ2-7, is DTGVSQNPRHKITKRGQNVTFRCDPISEHNRLYWYRQTLGQGPEFLTYFQNEAQLEKSRLLSDRFSAERPKGSFSTLEIQRTEQGDSAMYLCASRRQGPYEQYFGPGTRLTVT.

The J gene is TRBJ2-3, the V gene TRBV11-2; a possible D gene is TRBD1 (5 bases). V lost 3 bases and J 8 bases, leaving 15 bases between the germline ends. This CDR3 spans 14 amino acids. CDR1 and CDR2 from the germline V gene are SGHAT and FQNNGV. The CDR3 spells CASSLAGFSGTQYF. The CDR3 DNA follows: TGTGCCAGCAGCTTGGCAGGGTTCTCCGGTACGCAGTATTTT.

The chain recombines TRBV5-1 with TRBJ2-1, with D perhaps TRBD2 (6 bases). Germline-derived CDR1 and CDR2 are SGHRS and YFSETQ. V was clipped by 4 bases and J by 4 bases, with 12 bases between them. CDR3 size: 14 residues. This CDR3 reads CASSAGTQYNEQFF. The CDR3 region has the DNA TGCGCCAGCAGCGCCGGGACTCAATACAATGAGCAGTTCTTC.

The rearrangement joins TRBV15 to TRBJ2-5; 12 nucleotides align to TRBD2. V trimming: 6 bases; J trimming: 1 base; junction bases outside the gene matches: 9. The germline V gene has CDR1 LNHNV and CDR2 YYDKDF (reference sequence). The CDR3 covers 17 residues. In DNA, the CDR3 is TGTGCCACCAGTCGTCGGACTAGCGGGAACTTCCAAGAGACCCAGTACTTC. It encodes CATSRRTSGNFQETQYF.

The chain's CDR3 is CASSFDVRRAQYF. The DNA for the CDR3 is TGTGCCAGCAGCTTCGATGTGAGACGGGCCCAGTACTTC. The J gene is TRBJ2-5, the V gene TRBV7-8; D unclear. V was trimmed by 3 bases and J by 9 bases, leaving 14 bases between them. CDR1 is SGHVS and CDR2 is FQNEAQ in the germline V gene. CDR3 size: 13 residues.

The V call is TRBV14, the J call TRBJ1-5, with 10 nucleotides matching TRBD1. Judging by the DNA end, TRBJ2-3 fits better; the J call may be wrong. Per the germline V gene, CDR1 is SGHDN and CDR2 is FVKESK. The CDR3 length is 13 residues. CDR3 DNA sequence: TGTGCCAGCAGCCAGACAGGGGGCCAGCCCCAGTATTTT. Its translation: CASSQTGGQPQYF.

The gene calls are TRBV7-9 and TRBJ2-5; 9 bases are shared with TRBD1. The CDR3 contains 14 residues. The V gene's germline CDR1 is SEHNR and CDR2 FQNEAQ (reference sequence). The V gene end was trimmed by 5 bases and the J gene end by 5 bases; junction bases not matched to a gene: 6. The CDR3 DNA follows: TGTGCCAGCAGCCGCGCCGGACAGGGGGAGACCCAGTACTTC. It encodes CASSRAGQGETQYF.

This clone showed up just a few times. The chain links TRBV6-1 to TRBJ1-4; 9 nucleotides align to TRBD1. V dropped 11 bases and J dropped 8; count of bases not matched to a gene: 9. CDR1 and CDR2 (germline): MNHNS, SASEGT. This CDR3 region has 13 residues. The DNA of the CDR3 is TGTGCCGGGCGGACAGGGGTAGAAGAAAAACTGTTTTTT. Its translation is CAGRTGVEEKLFF.

The chain recombines TRBV7-2 with TRBJ2-3, with 8 bases fitting TRBD2. The junction had 10 bases not matched to a gene; V was cut back by 5 bases and J by 0 bases. From germline, CDR1 is SGHTA and CDR2 FQGNSA. This CDR3 has 17 residues. The CDR3 reads CASSTSYRGGSTDTQYF. The CDR3 bases are TGTGCCAGCAGCACCTCTTACCGCGGGGGGAGCACAGATACGCAGTATTTT.

The chain carries TRBV18 and TRBJ1-2, with 12 positions matching TRBD1. Germline-derived CDR1 and CDR2 are KGHSH and LQKENI. The CDR3 consists of 15 residues. With V trimmed by 2 bases and J by 6 bases, 4 bases remained unmatched. The CDR3 DNA reads as TGTGCCAGCTCACCAACCGGGACAGGGGGCAATGGCTACACCTTC. Residues: CASSPTGTGGNGYTF.

The chain recombines TRBV4-2 with TRBJ1-3; 7 nucleotides align to TRBD1. Looked up from germline, CDR1 is LGHNA and CDR2 is YNFKEQ. The trim removed 4 bases at V and 0 bases at J, leaving 6 bases unmatched. CDR3 length equals 16 residues. This CDR3 is CASSPQTGTSGNTIYF. CDR3 DNA: TGTGCCAGCAGCCCCCAGACAGGGACCTCTGGAAACACCATATATTTT.

The chain uses TRBV14 and TRBJ2-3; no firm D call. Germline-derived CDR1 and CDR2 are SGHDN and FVKESK. The V and J ends lost 0 bases and 4 bases respectively, with 14 bases between them. The CDR3 sequence is 16 residues long. CDR3 region: CASSQDVFRRADTQYF. For the CDR3, the DNA is TGTGCCAGCAGCCAAGATGTCTTCCGGAGAGCAGATACGCAGTATTTT. The full variable domain, rest sourced from reference TRBV14 and TRBJ2-3, is EAGVTQFPSHSVIEKGQTVTLRCDPISGHDNLYWYRRVMGKEIKFLLHFVKESKQDESGMPNNRFLAERTGGTYSTLKVQPAELEDSGVYFCASSQDVFRRADTQYFGPGTRLTVL.

This chain uses TRBV19 with TRBJ2-3; 10 bases map to TRBD2. This CDR3 is built from 15 residues. Losses at the gene ends were 8 bases for V and 5 bases for J; bases not matched to a gene: 10. CDR1 and CDR2 (germline): LNHDA, SQIVND (reference sequence). This chain's CDR3 is CASGASGGAVDTQYF. The CDR3 nucleotides are TGTGCCAGTGGGGCCAGCGGGGGGGCCGTAGATACGCAGTATTTT.

The V and J genes are TRBV10-2 and TRBJ2-7; a weak D match, TRBD2 (5 bases). Trimming removed 10 bases at V and 6 bases at J, with 19 bases between. Looked up from germline, CDR1 is WSHSY and CDR2 is SAAADI. CDR3 length: 13 residues. In nucleotides, the CDR3 is TGCGCCACCCGTGGACTGCCCTTAACCGAGCAGTACTTC. This gives the protein CATRGLPLTEQYF.

The gene calls are TRBV7-9 and TRBJ2-1; TRBD2 matches at 7 bases. The CDR3 consists of 15 residues. The V and J ends lost 4 bases and 3 bases, in that order; junction bases with no gene match: 6. Germline CDR1 and CDR2: SEHNR and FQNEAQ (reference sequence). The CDR3 protein is CASSSLGGGYNEQFF. CDR3 coding DNA: TGTGCCAGCAGCTCCCTGGGCGGGGGCTACAATGAGCAGTTCTTC. Looking up the rest from reference TRBV7-9 and TRBJ2-1 gives the full variable domain: DTGVSQNPRHKITKRGQNVTFRCDPISEHNRLYWYRQTLGQGPEFLTYFQNEAQLEKSRLLSDRFSAERPKGSFSTLEIQRTEQGDSAMYLCASSSLGGGYNEQFFGPGTRLTVL.

The rearrangement links TRBV20-1 to TRBJ1-2, with a possible D match to TRBD1 (5 bases). There are 11 residues in the CDR3. The ends were cut back, 7 bases at V and 4 bases at J, with 10 bases in the middle. From germline, CDR1 is DFQATT and CDR2 SNEGSKA (reference sequence). The CDR3 sequence: CSGSGFYGYTF. CDR3 bases: TGCAGTGGTTCAGGGTTCTATGGCTACACCTTC.